A selection of T cell receptor beta chains follows, all from one sample in a study of cytotoxic CD8 clonotypes in ibrutinib-treated CLL. Profiling relied on immunoSEQ multiplex PCR, and the TCRdb table lists in-frame clones only, not all of them. The sample lists around 310,000 clones; about 77% were seen once. This material consisted of PBMCs, taken before ibrutinib treatment. These receptor sequences come from a human donor with chronic lymphocytic leukemia. Each CDR3 is given with its conserved first and last residue. The D gene is left open where the match is weak. The listing skips clone size in some rows; elsewhere it reads once, few, many or a size class.

CDR3: CASSQPAERTEAFF
DNA: TGTGCCAGCAGCCAACCCGCCGAGCGGACTGAAGCTTTCTTT
V: TRBV4-2
D: NA
size: NA
J: TRBJ1-1

CDR3: CASSSLSLGGYGYTF
DNA: TGTGCCAGCAGTTCTTTGAGTCTTGGAGGCTATGGCTACACCTTC
V: TRBV27
D: NA
size: NA
J: TRBJ1-2

CDR3: CASSPDRTLSYGYTF
DNA: TGTGCCAGCAGTCCTGACCGGACCCTAAGCTATGGCTACACCTTC
V: TRBV7-2
D: NA
size: NA
J: TRBJ1-2

CDR3: CASSWGQPSNQPQHF
DNA: TGTGCCAGCAGTTGGGGACAGCCTAGCAATCAGCCCCAGCATTTT
V: TRBV2
D: TRBD1
size: NA
J: TRBJ1-5

CDR3: CASSESGSAGDTQYF
DNA: TGCGCCAGCTCAGAGAGCGGGAGCGCTGGAGATACGCAGTATTTT
V: TRBV5-1
D: TRBD2
size: NA
J: TRBJ2-3

CDR3: CASSADTLWYGYTF
DNA: TGTGCCAGCAGTGCGGACACCCTTTGGTATGGCTACACCTTC
V: TRBV28
D: NA
size: NA
J: TRBJ1-2

CDR3: CASSGSGTGGYEQYF
DNA: TGTGCCAGCAGCGGTTCTGGGACAGGGGGCTACGAGCAGTACTTC
V: TRBV9
D: TRBD1
size: few
J: TRBJ2-7

CDR3: CASSVHRGSNQPQHF
DNA: TGTGCCAGCAGTGTCCACAGGGGGAGCAATCAGCCCCAGCATTTT
V: TRBV2
D: TRBD1
size: NA
J: TRBJ1-5

CDR3: CASSLTSDRVVEQYF
DNA: TGTGCCAGCAGCTTAACGTCCGACAGGGTCGTCGAGCAGTACTTC
V: TRBV7-9
D: TRBD1
size: few
J: TRBJ2-7

CDR3: CASSTGGAFF
DNA: TGTGCCAGCAGTACCGGGGGAGCTTTCTTT
V: TRBV2
D: NA
size: NA
J: TRBJ1-1

CDR3: CASSVAPGLSTYEQYF
DNA: TGTGCCAGCAGCGTAGCTCCAGGACTCAGCACCTACGAGCAGTACTTC
V: TRBV9
D: NA
size: NA
J: TRBJ2-7

CDR3: CASKLAGGPETQYF
DNA: TGTGCCAGCAAACTAGCGGGAGGGCCTGAGACCCAGTACTTC
V: TRBV27
D: TRBD2
size: NA
J: TRBJ2-5

CDR3: CAWSWQGFGNTIYF
DNA: TGTGCCTGGAGTTGGCAGGGCTTTGGAAACACCATATATTTT
V: TRBV30
D: NA
size: NA
J: TRBJ1-3

CDR3: CASSVDPENYGYTF
DNA: TGTGCCAGCAGCGTAGATCCGGAGAACTATGGCTACACCTTC
V: TRBV9
D: NA
size: NA
J: TRBJ1-2

CDR3: CASSLATLAVANTGELFF
DNA: TGTGCCAGCAGCTTGGCGACCCTAGCGGTCGCGAACACCGGGGAGCTGTTTTTT
V: TRBV5-8
D: TRBD2
size: NA
J: TRBJ2-2

CDR3: CASSPVGTAYEQYF
DNA: TGTGCCAGCTCACCGGTGGGGACGGCCTACGAGCAGTACTTC
V: TRBV18
D: NA
size: few
J: TRBJ2-7

CDR3: CASSLEGASDTQYF
DNA: TGCGCCAGCAGCTTGGAGGGGGCGTCAGATACGCAGTATTTT
V: TRBV5-1
D: TRBD1
size: NA
J: TRBJ2-3

CDR3: CASSFGLRQVDFYNEQFF
DNA: TGTGCCAGCAGTTTTGGGCTACGACAGGTTGACTTCTACAATGAGCAGTTCTTC
V: TRBV27
D: NA
size: NA
J: TRBJ2-1

CDR3: CSVDGGQGSIYEQYF
DNA: TGCAGCGTTGATGGCGGACAGGGTTCTATCTACGAGCAGTACTTC
V: TRBV29-1
D: TRBD1
size: NA
J: TRBJ2-7

CDR3: CASGADRGYEQYF
DNA: TGTGCTAGTGGTGCTGACAGGGGCTACGAGCAGTACTTC
V: TRBV12-5
D: TRBD1
size: NA
J: TRBJ2-7

CDR3: CASSPTTAYGYTF
DNA: TGTGCCAGCAGCCCTACGACAGCTTATGGCTACACCTTC
V: TRBV7-3
D: NA
size: NA
J: TRBJ1-2

CDR3: CATRQDRGLINYGYTF
DNA: TGTGCCACCAGGCAGGACAGGGGATTGATTAACTATGGCTACACCTTC
V: TRBV15
D: TRBD1
size: NA
J: TRBJ1-2

CDR3: CASSLAVDSYEQYF
DNA: TGTGCCAGCAGCTTAGCAGTGGATTCCTACGAGCAGTACTTC
V: TRBV7-2
D: NA
size: NA
J: TRBJ2-7

CDR3: CASSSRGAVGKLFF
DNA: TGTGCCAGCTCTAGCAGAGGGGCGGTGGGAAAACTGTTTTTT
V: TRBV18
D: NA
size: NA
J: TRBJ1-4

CDR3: CASSLTGENTEAFF
DNA: TGCGCCAGCAGCCTTACAGGGGAGAACACTGAAGCTTTCTTT
V: TRBV5-1
D: TRBD1
size: NA
J: TRBJ1-1

CDR3: CAWSEGRGTDTQYF
DNA: TGTGCCTGGAGCGAGGGGAGGGGCACAGATACGCAGTATTTT
V: TRBV30
D: TRBD2
size: NA
J: TRBJ2-3

CDR3: CASQNWDSQETQYF
DNA: TGTGCCAGCCAAAACTGGGACAGCCAAGAGACCCAGTACTTC
V: TRBV25-1
D: TRBD1
size: NA
J: TRBJ2-5

CDR3: CAISAIAGGQYQETQYF
DNA: TGTGCCATCAGCGCGATAGCGGGAGGCCAGTACCAAGAGACCCAGTACTTC
V: TRBV10-3
D: TRBD2
size: NA
J: TRBJ2-5

CDR3: CASRKAGVSYNEQFF
DNA: TGTGCCAGTCGCAAAGCGGGAGTCTCCTACAATGAGCAGTTCTTC
V: TRBV25-1
D: TRBD2
size: NA
J: TRBJ2-1

CDR3: CASSQDISGSETQYF
DNA: TGTGCCAGCAGCCAAGATATAAGCGGGAGTGAGACCCAGTACTTC
V: TRBV14
D: TRBD2
size: NA
J: TRBJ2-5

CDR3: CAWSVGNGGGTDTQYF
DNA: TGTGCCTGGAGTGTGGGTAACGGGGGGGGCACAGATACGCAGTATTTT
V: TRBV30
D: TRBD2
size: NA
J: TRBJ2-3

CDR3: CASRDSGRDANTGELFF
DNA: TGCGCCAGCAGAGATAGCGGGAGGGACGCGAACACCGGGGAGCTGTTTTTT
V: TRBV4-3
D: TRBD2
size: NA
J: TRBJ2-2

CDR3: CASSLAPNRGEVRETQYF
DNA: TGTGCCAGCAGCTTAGCGCCTAACAGGGGAGAAGTTCGGGAGACCCAGTACTTC
V: TRBV7-6
D: TRBD1
size: NA
J: TRBJ2-5

CDR3: CATFQTGRGDHEQYF
DNA: TGTGCCACCTTCCAAACTGGGAGGGGGGACCACGAGCAGTACTTC
V: TRBV10-3
D: NA
size: once
J: TRBJ2-7

CDR3: CASSHLGQGHQETQYF
DNA: TGTGCCAGCAGCCACCTTGGACAGGGTCACCAAGAGACCCAGTACTTC
V: TRBV14
D: TRBD1
size: NA
J: TRBJ2-5

CDR3: CASSYQGTGSNYGYTF
DNA: TGTGCCAGCAGCTATCAAGGGACAGGGAGTAACTATGGCTACACCTTC
V: TRBV4-2
D: TRBD1
size: NA
J: TRBJ1-2

CDR3: CASSFAGDGYGYTF
DNA: TGTGCCAGCAGCTTCGCGGGGGACGGCTATGGCTACACCTTC
V: TRBV11-2
D: NA
size: NA
J: TRBJ1-2

CDR3: CASSYSGGGEETQYF
DNA: TGTGCCAGCAGTTATAGCGGGGGGGGTGAAGAGACCCAGTACTTC
V: TRBV6-6
D: TRBD2
size: NA
J: TRBJ2-5

CDR3: CASSFIPGGGRDTQYF
DNA: TGTGCCAGCAGTTTCATCCCGGGGGGAGGGCGGGATACGCAGTATTTT
V: TRBV28
D: TRBD2
size: few
J: TRBJ2-3

CDR3: CASSLVGGNSGNTIYF
DNA: TGTGCCAGCAGCTTAGTTGGCGGAAACTCTGGAAACACCATATATTTT
V: TRBV7-6
D: NA
size: NA
J: TRBJ1-3

CDR3: CASSRGLGGELFF
DNA: TGTGCCAGCAGCCGGGGACTCGGCGGGGAGCTGTTTTTT
V: TRBV7-2
D: NA
size: NA
J: TRBJ2-2

CDR3: CAWSGGVAGGPFNEQYF
DNA: TGTGCCTGGAGTGGTGGGGTAGCGGGAGGGCCGTTCAACGAGCAGTACTTC
V: TRBV30
D: TRBD2
size: NA
J: TRBJ2-7

CDR3: CASSLGYGYTF
DNA: TGTGCCAGTAGTTTGGGGTATGGCTACACCTTC
V: TRBV19
D: NA
size: NA
J: TRBJ1-2

CDR3: CASSLGGLGEQYF
DNA: TGTGCCAGCAGTCTGGGGGGGTTGGGGGAGCAGTACTTC
V: TRBV27
D: TRBD2
size: NA
J: TRBJ2-7

CDR3: CASSSGLAGADTQYF
DNA: TGTGCCAGCAGCTCGGGACTAGCGGGAGCTGATACGCAGTATTTT
V: TRBV5-4
D: TRBD2
size: NA
J: TRBJ2-3

CDR3: CASSQGAGEGGETQYF
DNA: TGTGCCAGCAGCCAAGGAGCGGGAGAAGGTGGAGAGACCCAGTACTTC
V: TRBV4-2
D: TRBD2
size: NA
J: TRBJ2-5

CDR3: CASSEAGGPPQHF
DNA: TGTGCCAGCAGTGAAGCAGGGGGCCCCCCCCAGCATTTT
V: TRBV6-1
D: TRBD1
size: NA
J: TRBJ1-5

CDR3: CASSLETEVYTGELFF
DNA: TGTGCCAGCAGCTTGGAGACAGAAGTTTACACCGGGGAGCTGTTTTTT
V: TRBV5-5
D: NA
size: NA
J: TRBJ2-2

CDR3: CASSLRREGDQFF
DNA: TGTGCCAGCAGCTTACGGCGGGAGGGCGATCAGTTCTTC
V: TRBV7-9
D: TRBD2
size: NA
J: TRBJ2-1

CDR3: CASSLGGQSGNTIYF
DNA: TGTGCCAGCAGCTTAGGGGGACAGTCTGGAAACACCATATATTTT
V: TRBV7-2
D: TRBD1
size: NA
J: TRBJ1-3

CDR3: CASSLAPGGNYGYTF
DNA: TGTGCCAGCAGCTTAGCCCCAGGGGGGAACTATGGCTACACCTTC
V: TRBV7-6
D: TRBD1
size: NA
J: TRBJ1-2

CDR3: CASSQPSGKGSGEQFF
DNA: TGCGCCAGCAGCCAGCCTAGCGGGAAGGGGTCAGGTGAGCAGTTCTTC
V: TRBV4-1
D: TRBD2
size: NA
J: TRBJ2-1

CDR3: CASSLAGQYHYGYTF
DNA: TGCGCCAGCAGCTTGGCCGGACAGTACCACTATGGCTACACCTTC
V: TRBV5-1
D: NA
size: NA
J: TRBJ1-2